This paragraph covers one T cell receptor beta chain sequence. Its antigen remains unknown. This sample was included in a study of human thymus T cells. This CDR3 region has 15 residues. Germline V gives CDR1 SGHDT, CDR2 YYEEEE. Trimming cost V 4 bases and J 1 base; bases outside gene matches: 3. The study's findings and limits: Thymic and blood repertoires seemed to favor certain V and J genes.

This table comes from immunoSEQ multiplex PCR, and its TCRdb copy is limited to in-frame clones, with some not included. The sample lists tens of thousands of clones, approximately 95% occurring once. This receptor was taken from a boy under two years old with a congenital heart defect but otherwise immunologically healthy. The chain joins TRBV5-6 to TRBJ2-3, with 10 bases matching TRBD2. Sequencing was performed on blood. CDR3 nucleotide sequence: TGTGCCAGCAGCGCCGGGACTAGCGGCACAGATACGCAGTATTTT. Its protein is CASSAGTSGTDTQYF.